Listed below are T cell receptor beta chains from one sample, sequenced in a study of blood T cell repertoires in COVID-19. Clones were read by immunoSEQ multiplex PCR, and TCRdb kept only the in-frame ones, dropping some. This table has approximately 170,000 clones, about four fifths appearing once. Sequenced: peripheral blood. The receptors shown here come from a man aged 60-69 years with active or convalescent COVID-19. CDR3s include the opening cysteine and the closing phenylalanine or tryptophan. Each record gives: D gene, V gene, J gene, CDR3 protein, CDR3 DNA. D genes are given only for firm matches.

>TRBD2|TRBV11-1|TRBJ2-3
CASSLDGGSSTDTQYF
TGTGCCAGCAGCTTAGATGGCGGGAGTAGCACAGATACGCAGTATTTT
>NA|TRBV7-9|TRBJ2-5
CASSLMGEAETQYF
TGTGCCAGCAGCTTAATGGGAGAGGCAGAGACCCAGTACTTC
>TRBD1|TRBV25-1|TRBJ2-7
CASSPRGTVLYEQYF
TGTGCCAGCAGTCCCAGGGGGACAGTCCTATACGAGCAGTACTTC
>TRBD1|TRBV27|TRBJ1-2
CASSHGQGSYGYTF
TGTGCCAGCAGTCACGGACAGGGTAGCTATGGCTACACCTTC
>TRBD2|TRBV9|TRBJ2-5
CASSVGTSGYETQYF
TGTGCCAGCAGCGTAGGGACTAGCGGGTACGAGACCCAGTACTTC
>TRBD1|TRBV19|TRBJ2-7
CASSTGGRGSYEQYF
TGTGCCAGTAGCACAGGGGGCCGGGGGTCCTACGAGCAGTACTTC
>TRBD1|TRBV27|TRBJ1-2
CASSNRDRVAGYTF
TGTGCCAGCTCAAACCGGGACAGGGTGGCTGGCTACACCTTC
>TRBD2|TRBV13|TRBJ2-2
CASSLEKTSGRETGELFF
TGTGCCAGCAGCTTAGAAAAGACTAGCGGGAGGGAGACCGGGGAGCTGTTTTTT
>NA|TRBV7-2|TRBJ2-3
CASSLGGAQGTDTQYF
TGTGCCAGCAGCTTAGGTGGGGCGCAGGGCACAGATACGCAGTATTTT
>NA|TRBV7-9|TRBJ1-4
CASSPEPGNEKLFF
TGTGCCAGCAGTCCAGAGCCAGGGAATGAAAAACTGTTTTTT
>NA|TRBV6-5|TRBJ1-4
CASRLQAIDKDNF
TGTGCCAGCAGATTACAGGCGATCGATAAAGATAATTTT
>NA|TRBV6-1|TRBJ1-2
CATNGQSYGYTF
TGTGCCACAAATGGGCAGTCTTATGGCTACACCTTC
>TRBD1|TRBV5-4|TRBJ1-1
CASSSDRGNTEAFF
TGTGCCAGCAGCTCCGACAGGGGGAACACTGAAGCTTTCTTT